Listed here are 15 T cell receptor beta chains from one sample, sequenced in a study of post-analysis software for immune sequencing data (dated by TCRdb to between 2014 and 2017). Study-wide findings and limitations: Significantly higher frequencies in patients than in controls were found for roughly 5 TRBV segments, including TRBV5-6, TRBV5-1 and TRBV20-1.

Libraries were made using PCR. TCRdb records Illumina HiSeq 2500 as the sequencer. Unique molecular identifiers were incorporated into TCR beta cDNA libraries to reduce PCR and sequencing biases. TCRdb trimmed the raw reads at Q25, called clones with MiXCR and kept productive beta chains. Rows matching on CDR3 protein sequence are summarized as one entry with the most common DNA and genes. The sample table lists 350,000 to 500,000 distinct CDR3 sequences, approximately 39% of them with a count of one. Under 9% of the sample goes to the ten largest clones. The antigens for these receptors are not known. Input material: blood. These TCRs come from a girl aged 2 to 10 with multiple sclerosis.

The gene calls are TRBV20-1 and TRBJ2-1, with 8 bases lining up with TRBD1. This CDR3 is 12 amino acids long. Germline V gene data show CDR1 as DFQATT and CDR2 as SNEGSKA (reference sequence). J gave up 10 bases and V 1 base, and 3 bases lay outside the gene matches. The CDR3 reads CSARVPGGEQFF. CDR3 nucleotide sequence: TGCAGTGCTAGAGTACCAGGGGGCGAGCAGTTCTTC.

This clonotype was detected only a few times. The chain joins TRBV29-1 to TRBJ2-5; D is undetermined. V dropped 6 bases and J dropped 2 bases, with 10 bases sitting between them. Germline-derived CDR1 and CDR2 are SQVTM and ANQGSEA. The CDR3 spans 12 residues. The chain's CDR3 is CSVLSSQETQYF. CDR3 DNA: TGCAGCGTCCTTTCGTCACAAGAGACCCAGTACTTC.

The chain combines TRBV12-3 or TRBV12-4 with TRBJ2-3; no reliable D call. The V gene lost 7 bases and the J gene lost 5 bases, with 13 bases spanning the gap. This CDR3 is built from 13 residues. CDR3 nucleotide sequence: TGTGCCAGCACCGCCGAGGACGAAGATACGCAGTATTTT. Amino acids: CASTAEDEDTQYF.

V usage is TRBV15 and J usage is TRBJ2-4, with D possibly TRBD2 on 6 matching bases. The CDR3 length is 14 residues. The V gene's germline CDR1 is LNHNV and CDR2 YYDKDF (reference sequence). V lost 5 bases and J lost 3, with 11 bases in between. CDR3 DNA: TGTGCCACCAGCTGGAGGGGTGGCAAAAACATTCAGTACTTC. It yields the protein CATSWRGGKNIQYF. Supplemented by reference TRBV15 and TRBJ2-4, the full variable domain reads DAMVIQNPRYQVTQFGKPVTLSCSQTLNHNVMYWYQQKSSQAPKLLFHYYDKDFNNEADTPDNFQSRRPNTSFCFLDIRSPGLGDTAMYLCATSWRGGKNIQYFGAGTRLSVL.

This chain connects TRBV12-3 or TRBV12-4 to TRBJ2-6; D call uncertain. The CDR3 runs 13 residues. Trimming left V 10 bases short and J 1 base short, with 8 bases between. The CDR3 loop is CAKRDSGANVLTF. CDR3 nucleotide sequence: TGTGCCAAAAGGGATTCTGGGGCCAACGTCCTGACTTTC.

The CDR3 DNA follows: TGCGCCAGCAGCTCCGTTGGGGCGGGGGGCCAGCGTTCGAGTTACAATGAGCAGTTCTTC. Its translation: CASSSVGAGGQRSSYNEQFF. This chain links TRBV5-1 with TRBJ2-1; TRBD2 aligns across 8 bases. Trimming removed 3 bases from V and 4 bases from J; junction bases left unmatched: 21. The CDR3 runs 20 residues. CDR1 and CDR2 (germline): SGHRS, YFSETQ.

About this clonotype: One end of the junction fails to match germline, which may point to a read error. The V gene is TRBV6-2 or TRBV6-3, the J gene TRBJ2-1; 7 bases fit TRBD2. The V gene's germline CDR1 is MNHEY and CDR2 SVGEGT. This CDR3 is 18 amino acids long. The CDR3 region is CVSSYNPMHERGRNEQFF. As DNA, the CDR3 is TGTGTCAGCAGTTACAACCCCATGCACGAGCGGGGCCGCAATGAGCAGTTCTTC.

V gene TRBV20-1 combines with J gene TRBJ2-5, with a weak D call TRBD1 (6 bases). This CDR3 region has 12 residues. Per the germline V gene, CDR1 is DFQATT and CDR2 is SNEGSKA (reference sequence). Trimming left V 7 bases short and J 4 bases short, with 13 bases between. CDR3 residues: CSGIQGLETQYF. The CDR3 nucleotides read TGCAGTGGAATACAGGGTTTAGAGACCCAGTACTTC.

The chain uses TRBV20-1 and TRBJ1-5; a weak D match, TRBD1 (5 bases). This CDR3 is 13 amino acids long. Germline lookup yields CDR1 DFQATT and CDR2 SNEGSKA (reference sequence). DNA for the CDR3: TGCAGGGCCGGGGACGGGGATTCTCAGCCCCAGCATTTT. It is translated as CRAGDGDSQPQHF.

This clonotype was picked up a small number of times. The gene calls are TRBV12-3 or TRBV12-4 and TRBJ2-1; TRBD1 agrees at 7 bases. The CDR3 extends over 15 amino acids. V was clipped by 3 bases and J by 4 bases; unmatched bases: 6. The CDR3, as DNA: TGTGCCAGCAGTTTTACAGGGGAAAATTACAATGAGCAGTTCTTC. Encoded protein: CASSFTGENYNEQFF.

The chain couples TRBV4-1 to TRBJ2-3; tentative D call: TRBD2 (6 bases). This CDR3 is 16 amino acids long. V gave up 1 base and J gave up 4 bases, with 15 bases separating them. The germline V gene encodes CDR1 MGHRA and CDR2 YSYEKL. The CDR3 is CASSQGGRGAADTQYF. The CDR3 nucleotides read TGCGCCAGCAGCCAAGGCGGGCGCGGGGCCGCAGATACGCAGTATTTT.

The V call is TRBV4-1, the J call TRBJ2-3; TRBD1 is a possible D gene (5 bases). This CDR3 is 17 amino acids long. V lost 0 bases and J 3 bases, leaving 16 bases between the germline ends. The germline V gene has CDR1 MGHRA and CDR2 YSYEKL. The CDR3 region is CASSQEGGASRTDTQYF. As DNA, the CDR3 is TGCGCCAGCAGCCAAGAGGGTGGGGCCTCTAGGACAGATACGCAGTATTTT.

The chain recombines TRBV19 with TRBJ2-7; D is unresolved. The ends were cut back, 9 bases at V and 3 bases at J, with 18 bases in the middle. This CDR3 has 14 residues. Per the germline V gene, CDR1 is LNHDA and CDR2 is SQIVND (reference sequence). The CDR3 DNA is TGTGCCAGCCCCGGCAGGAGCAAGGGCTACGAGCAGTACTTC. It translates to CASPGRSKGYEQYF.

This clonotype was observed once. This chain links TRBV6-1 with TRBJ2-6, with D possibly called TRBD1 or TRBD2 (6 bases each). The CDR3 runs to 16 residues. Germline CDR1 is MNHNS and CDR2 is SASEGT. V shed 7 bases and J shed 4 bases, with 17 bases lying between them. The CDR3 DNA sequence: TGTGCCAGCAATCGAAGGGGGGATTCCGGGGCCAACGTCCTGACTTTC. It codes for CASNRRGDSGANVLTF.

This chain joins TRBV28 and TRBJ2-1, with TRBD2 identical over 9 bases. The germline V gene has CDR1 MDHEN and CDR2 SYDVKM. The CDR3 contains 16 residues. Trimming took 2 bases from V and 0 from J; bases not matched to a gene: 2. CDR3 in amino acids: CASSLLAGSSYNEQFF. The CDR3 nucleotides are TGTGCCAGCAGTTTACTAGCGGGGAGCTCCTACAATGAGCAGTTCTTC.